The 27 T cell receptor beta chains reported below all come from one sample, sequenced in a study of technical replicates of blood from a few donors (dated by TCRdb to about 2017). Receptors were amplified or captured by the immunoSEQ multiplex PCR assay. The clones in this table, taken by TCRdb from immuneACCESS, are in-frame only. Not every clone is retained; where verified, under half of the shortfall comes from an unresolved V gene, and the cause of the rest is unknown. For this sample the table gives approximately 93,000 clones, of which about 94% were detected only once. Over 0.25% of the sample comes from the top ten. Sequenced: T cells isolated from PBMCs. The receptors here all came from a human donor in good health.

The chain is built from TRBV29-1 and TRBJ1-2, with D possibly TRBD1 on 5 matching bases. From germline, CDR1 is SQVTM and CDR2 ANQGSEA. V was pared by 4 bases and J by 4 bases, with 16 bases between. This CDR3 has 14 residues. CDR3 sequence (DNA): TGCAGCGTTGTGAGCAGGGTTAATCCCTATGGCTACACCTTC. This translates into CSVVSRVNPYGYTF.

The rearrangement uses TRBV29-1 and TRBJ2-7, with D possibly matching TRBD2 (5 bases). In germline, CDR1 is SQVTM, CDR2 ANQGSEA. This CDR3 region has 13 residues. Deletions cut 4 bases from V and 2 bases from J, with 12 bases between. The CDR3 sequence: CSVASGPPYEQYF. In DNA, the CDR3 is TGCAGCGTTGCCAGCGGCCCACCCTACGAGCAGTACTTC.

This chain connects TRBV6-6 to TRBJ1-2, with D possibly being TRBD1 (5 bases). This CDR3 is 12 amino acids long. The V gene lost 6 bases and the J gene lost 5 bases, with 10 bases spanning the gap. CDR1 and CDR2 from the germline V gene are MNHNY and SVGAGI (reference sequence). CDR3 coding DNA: TGTGCCAGCAGCCGGACACCTTATGGCTACACCTTC. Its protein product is CASSRTPYGYTF.

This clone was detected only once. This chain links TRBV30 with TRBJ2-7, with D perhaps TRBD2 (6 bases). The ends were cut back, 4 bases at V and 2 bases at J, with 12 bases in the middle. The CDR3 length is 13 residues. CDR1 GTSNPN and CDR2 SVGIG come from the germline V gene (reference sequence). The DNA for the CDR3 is TGTGCCTGGATGCCCAGCGGGCCCTACGAGCAGTACTTC. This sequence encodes CAWMPSGPYEQYF.

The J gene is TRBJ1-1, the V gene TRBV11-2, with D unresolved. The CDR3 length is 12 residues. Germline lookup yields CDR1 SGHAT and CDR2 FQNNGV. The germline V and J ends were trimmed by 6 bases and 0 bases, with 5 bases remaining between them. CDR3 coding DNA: TGTGCCAGCAGGGCAATGAACACTGAAGCTTTCTTT. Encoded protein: CASRAMNTEAFF. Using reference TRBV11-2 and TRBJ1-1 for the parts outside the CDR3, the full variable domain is EAGVAQSPRYKIIEKRQSVAFWCNPISGHATLYWYQQILGQGPKLLIQFQNNGVVDDSQLPKDRFSAERLKGVDSTLKIQPAKLEDSAVYLCASRAMNTEAFFGQGTRLTVV.

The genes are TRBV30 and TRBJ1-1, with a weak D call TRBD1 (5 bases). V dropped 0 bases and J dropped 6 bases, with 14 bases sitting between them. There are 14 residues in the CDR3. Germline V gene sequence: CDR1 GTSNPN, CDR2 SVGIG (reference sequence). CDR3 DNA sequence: TGTGCCTGGAGTGTAGGCAGGGCAGGGTCTGAAGCTTTCTTT. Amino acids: CAWSVGRAGSEAFF.

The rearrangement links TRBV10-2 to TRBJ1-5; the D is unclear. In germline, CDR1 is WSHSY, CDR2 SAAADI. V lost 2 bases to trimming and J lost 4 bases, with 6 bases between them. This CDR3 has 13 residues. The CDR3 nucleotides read TGCGCCAGCAGTGAGGCGGGGAATCAGCCCCAGCATTTT. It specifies CASSEAGNQPQHF.

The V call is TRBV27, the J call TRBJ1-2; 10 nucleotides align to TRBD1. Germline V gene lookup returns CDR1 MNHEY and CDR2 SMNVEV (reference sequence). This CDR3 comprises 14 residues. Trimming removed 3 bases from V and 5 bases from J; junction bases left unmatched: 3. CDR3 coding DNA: TGTGCCAGCAGTTTCGGGACAGGGGCTTATGGCTACACCTTC. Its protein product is CASSFGTGAYGYTF.

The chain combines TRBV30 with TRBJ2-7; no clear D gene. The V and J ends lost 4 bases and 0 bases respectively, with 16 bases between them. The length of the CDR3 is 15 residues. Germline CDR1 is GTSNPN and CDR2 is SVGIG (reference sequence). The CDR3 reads CAWKLVVSSSYEQYF. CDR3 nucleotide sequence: TGTGCCTGGAAATTAGTCGTTTCGAGCTCCTACGAGCAGTACTTC.

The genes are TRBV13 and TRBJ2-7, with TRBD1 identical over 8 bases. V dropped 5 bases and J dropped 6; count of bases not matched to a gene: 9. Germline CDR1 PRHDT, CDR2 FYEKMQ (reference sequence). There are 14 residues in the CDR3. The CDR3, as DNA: TGTGCCAGCAGCAGACAGACAGGGGTCCTCGAGCAGTACTTC. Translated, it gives CASSRQTGVLEQYF.

Here the CDR3 DNA reads TGTGCCAGCAGCCGGGGGGGCACAGATACGCAGTATTTT. The encoded protein is CASSRGGTDTQYF. The chain uses TRBV7-9 and TRBJ2-3, with 7 nucleotides matching TRBD2. This CDR3 is built from 13 residues. Trimming removed 5 bases from V and 1 base from J; junction bases left unmatched: 0. Germline V gene data show CDR1 as SEHNR and CDR2 as FQNEAQ (reference sequence).

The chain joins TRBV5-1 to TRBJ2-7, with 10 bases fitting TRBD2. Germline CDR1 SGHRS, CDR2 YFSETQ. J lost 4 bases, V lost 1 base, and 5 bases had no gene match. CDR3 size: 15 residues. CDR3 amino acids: CASSLSSGRAYEQYF. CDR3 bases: TGCGCCAGCAGCTTGTCAAGCGGGAGGGCTTACGAGCAGTACTTC.

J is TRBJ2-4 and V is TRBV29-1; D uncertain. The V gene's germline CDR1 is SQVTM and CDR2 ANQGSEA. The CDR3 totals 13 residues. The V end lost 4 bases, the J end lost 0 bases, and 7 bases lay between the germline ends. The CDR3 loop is CSVVVVAKNIQYF. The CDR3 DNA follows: TGCAGCGTTGTCGTCGTAGCCAAAAACATTCAGTACTTC. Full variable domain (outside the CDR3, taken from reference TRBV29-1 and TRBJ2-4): SAVISQKPSRDICQRGTSLTIQCQVDSQVTMMFWYRQQPGQSLTLIATANQGSEATYESGFVIDKFPISRPNLTFSTLTVSNMSPEDSSIYLCSVVVVAKNIQYFGAGTRLSVL.

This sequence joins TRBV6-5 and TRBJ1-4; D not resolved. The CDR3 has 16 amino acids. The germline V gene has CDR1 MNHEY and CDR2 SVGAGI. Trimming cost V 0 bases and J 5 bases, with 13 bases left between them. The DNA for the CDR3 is TGTGCCAGCAGTTACTCGAAGGCAGCGAGGAATGAAAAACTGTTTTTT. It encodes CASSYSKAARNEKLFF.

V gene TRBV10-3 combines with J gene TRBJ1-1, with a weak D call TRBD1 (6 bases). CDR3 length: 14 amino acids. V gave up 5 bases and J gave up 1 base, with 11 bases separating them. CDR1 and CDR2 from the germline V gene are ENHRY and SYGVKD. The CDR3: CAISYYRENTEAFF. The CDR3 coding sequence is TGTGCCATCAGTTATTACAGGGAGAACACTGAAGCTTTCTTT.

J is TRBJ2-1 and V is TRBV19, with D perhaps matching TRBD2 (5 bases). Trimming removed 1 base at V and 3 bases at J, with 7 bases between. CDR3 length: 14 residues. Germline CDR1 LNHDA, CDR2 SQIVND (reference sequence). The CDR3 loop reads CASSIARDYNEQFF. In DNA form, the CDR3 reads TGTGCCAGTAGTATAGCTCGGGACTACAATGAGCAGTTCTTC.

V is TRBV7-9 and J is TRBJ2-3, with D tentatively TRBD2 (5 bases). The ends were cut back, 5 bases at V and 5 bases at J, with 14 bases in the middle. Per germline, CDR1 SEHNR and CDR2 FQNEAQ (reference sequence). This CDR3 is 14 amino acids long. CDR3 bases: TGTGCCAGCAGCCGCCCCCTAGCTTTAGATACGCAGTATTTT. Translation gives CASSRPLALDTQYF.

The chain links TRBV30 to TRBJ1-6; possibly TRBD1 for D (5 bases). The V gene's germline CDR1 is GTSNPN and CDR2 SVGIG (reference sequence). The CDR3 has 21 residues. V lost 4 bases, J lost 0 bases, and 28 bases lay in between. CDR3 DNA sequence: TGTGCCTGGATCACGGTGGAGCAGATCGCGGGGGATAGCTCCTATAATTCACCCCTCCACTTT. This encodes CAWITVEQIAGDSSYNSPLHF.

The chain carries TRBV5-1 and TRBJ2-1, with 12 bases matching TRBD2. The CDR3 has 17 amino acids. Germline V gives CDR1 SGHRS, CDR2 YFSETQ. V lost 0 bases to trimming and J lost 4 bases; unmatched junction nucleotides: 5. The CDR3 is CASSLGTGTSGYNEQFF. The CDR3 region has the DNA TGCGCCAGCAGCTTGGGGACAGGGACTAGCGGGTACAATGAGCAGTTCTTC.

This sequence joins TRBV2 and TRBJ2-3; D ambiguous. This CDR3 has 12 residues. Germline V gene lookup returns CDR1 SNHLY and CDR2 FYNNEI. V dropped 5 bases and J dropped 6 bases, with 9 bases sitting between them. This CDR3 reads CASSPGMDTQYF. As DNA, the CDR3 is TGTGCCAGCAGTCCGGGTATGGATACGCAGTATTTT. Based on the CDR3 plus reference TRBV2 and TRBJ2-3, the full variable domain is EPEVTQTPSHQVTQMGQEVILRCVPISNHLYFYWYRQILGQKVEFLVSFYNNEISEKSEIFDDQFSVERPDGSNFTLKIRSTKLEDSAMYFCASSPGMDTQYFGPGTRLTVL.

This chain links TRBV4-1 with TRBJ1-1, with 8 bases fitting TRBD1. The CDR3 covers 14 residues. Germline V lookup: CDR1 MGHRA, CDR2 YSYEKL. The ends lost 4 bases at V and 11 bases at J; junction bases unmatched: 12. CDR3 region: CASSPLEDRELAFF. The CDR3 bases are TGCGCCAGCAGCCCCCTCGAGGACAGGGAGTTGGCTTTCTTT.

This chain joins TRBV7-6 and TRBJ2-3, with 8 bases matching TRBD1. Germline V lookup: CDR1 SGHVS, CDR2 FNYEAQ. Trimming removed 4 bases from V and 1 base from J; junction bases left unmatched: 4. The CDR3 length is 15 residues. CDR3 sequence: CASSSDRAGTDTQYF. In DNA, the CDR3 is TGTGCCAGCAGCTCGGACAGGGCCGGCACAGATACGCAGTATTTT. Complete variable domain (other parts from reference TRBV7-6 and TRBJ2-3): GAGVSQSPRYKVTKRGQDVALRCDPISGHVSLYWYRQALGQGPEFLTYFNYEAQQDKSGLPNDRFSAERPEGSISTLTIQRTEQRDSAMYRCASSSDRAGTDTQYFGPGTRLTVL.

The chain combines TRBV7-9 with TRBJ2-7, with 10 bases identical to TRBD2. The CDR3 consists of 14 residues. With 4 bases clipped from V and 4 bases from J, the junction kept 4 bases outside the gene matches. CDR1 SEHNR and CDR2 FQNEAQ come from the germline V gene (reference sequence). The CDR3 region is CASSSGLAVYEQYF. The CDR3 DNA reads TGTGCCAGCAGCTCCGGACTAGCGGTGTACGAGCAGTACTTC.

The CDR3 region has the DNA TGTGCCAGCAGTGAAGGACTAGCGAAAATCTACAATGAGCAGTTCTTC. This codes for CASSEGLAKIYNEQFF. The chain couples TRBV2 to TRBJ2-1; TRBD2 aligns across 8 bases. CDR1 and CDR2 (germline): SNHLY, FYNNEI. This CDR3 has 16 residues. Trimming cost V 1 base and J 3 bases; bases outside gene matches: 5.

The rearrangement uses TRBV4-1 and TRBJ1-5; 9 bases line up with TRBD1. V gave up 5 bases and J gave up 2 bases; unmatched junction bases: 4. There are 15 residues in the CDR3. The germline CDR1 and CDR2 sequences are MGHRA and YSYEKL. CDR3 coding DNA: TGCGCCAGCAGCTACAGGACAGGGGGCAATCAGCCCCAGCATTTT. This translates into CASSYRTGGNQPQHF.

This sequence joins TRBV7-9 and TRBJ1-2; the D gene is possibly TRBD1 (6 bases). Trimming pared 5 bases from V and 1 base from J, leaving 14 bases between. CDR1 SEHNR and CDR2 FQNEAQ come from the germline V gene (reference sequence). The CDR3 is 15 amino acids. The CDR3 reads CASSPGQLYNYGYTF. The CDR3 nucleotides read TGTGCCAGCAGCCCCGGACAGCTATATAACTATGGCTACACCTTC.

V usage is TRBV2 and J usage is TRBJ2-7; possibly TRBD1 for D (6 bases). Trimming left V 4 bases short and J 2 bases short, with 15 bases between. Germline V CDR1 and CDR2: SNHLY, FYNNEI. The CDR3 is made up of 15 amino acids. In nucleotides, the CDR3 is TGTGCCAGCAGTGGGACAGATACCCCCCCCTACGAGCAGTACTTC. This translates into CASSGTDTPPYEQYF.